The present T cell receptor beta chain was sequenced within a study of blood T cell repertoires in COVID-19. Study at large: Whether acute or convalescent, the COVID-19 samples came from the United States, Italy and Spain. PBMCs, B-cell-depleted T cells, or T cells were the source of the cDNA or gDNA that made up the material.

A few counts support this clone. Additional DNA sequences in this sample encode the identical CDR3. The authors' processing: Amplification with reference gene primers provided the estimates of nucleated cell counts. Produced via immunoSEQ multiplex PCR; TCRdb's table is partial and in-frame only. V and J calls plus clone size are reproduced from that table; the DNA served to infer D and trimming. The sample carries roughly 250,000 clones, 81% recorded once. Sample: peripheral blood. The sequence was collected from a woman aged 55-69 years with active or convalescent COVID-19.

CDR3 region: CASSLRPYGYTF. DNA for the CDR3: TGTGCCAGCAGCTTGCGTCCCTATGGCTACACCTTC. The gene calls are TRBV6-5 and TRBJ1-2; no reliable D call. Germline values: CDR1 MNHEY, CDR2 SVGAGI. This CDR3 has 12 residues. V was pared by 6 bases and J by 4 bases, with 9 bases between.